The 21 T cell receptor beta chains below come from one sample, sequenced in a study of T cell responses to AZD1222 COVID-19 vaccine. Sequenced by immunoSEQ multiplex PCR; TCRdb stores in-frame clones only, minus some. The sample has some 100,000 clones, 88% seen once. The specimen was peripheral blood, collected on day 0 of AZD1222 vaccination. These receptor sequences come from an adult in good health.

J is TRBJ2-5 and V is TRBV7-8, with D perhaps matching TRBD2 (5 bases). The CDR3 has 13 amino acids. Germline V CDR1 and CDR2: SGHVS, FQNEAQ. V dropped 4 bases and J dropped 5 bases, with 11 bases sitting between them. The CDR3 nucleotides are TGTGCCAGCAGCTCCTCCGGGGTCGAGACCCAGTACTTC. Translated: CASSSSGVETQYF.

In DNA, the CDR3 is TGTGCCAGCAGCTTGGAGAGTGGATATGGCTACACCTTC. Its protein product is CASSLESGYGYTF. V gene TRBV5-4 combines with J gene TRBJ1-2; unclear D gene. Germline CDR1 is SGHNT and CDR2 is YYREEE (reference sequence). The CDR3 totals 13 residues. Between the trimmed V and J ends, which lost 0 bases and 5 bases, there was a span of 8 bases.

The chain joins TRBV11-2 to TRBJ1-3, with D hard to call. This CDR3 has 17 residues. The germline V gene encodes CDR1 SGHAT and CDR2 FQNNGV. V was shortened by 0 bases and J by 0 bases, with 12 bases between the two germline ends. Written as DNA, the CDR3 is TGTGCCAGCAGCTTAGATCGAGGGCCTATCTCTGGAAACACCATATATTTT. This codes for CASSLDRGPISGNTIYF.

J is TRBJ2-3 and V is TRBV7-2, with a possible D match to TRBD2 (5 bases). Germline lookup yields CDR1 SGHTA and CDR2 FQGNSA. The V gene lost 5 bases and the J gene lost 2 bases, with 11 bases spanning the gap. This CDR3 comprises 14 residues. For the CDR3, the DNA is TGTGCCAGCAGCCGGACTTATATCACAGATACGCAGTATTTT. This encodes CASSRTYITDTQYF.

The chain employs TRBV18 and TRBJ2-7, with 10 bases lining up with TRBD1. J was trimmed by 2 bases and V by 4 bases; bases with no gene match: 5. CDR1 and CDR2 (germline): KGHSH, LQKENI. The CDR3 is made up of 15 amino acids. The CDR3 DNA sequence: TGTGCCAGCTCACGGGCCGGGACAGGGGCCTACGAGCAGTACTTC. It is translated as CASSRAGTGAYEQYF.

For the CDR3, the DNA is TGTGCCATCAGTGAGAAAGGTGGCAGTACAGATACGCAGTATTTT. Translation gives CAISEKGGSTDTQYF. This chain joins TRBV10-3 and TRBJ2-3; D ambiguous. This CDR3 is 15 amino acids long. Germline CDR1 and CDR2: ENHRY and SYGVKD. Trimming removed 2 bases from V and 3 bases from J, with 12 bases in between.

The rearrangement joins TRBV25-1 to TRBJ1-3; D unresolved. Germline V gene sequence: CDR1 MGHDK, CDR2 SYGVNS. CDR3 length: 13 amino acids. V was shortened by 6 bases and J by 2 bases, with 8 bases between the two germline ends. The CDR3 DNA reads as TGTGCCAGCAGCGATACAACTGGAAACACCATATATTTT. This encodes CASSDTTGNTIYF.

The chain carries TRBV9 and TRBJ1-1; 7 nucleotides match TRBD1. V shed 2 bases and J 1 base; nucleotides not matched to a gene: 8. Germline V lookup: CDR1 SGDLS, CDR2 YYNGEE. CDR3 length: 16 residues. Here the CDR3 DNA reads TGTGCCAGCAGCGTGGGGACAGCTCTAGAGAACACTGAAGCTTTCTTT. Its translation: CASSVGTALENTEAFF.

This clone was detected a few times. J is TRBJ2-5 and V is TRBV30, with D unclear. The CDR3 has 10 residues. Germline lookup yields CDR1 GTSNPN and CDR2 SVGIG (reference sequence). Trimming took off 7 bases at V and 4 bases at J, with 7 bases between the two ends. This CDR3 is CAFRRETQYF. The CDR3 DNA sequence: TGTGCCTTCCGGCGAGAGACCCAGTACTTC.

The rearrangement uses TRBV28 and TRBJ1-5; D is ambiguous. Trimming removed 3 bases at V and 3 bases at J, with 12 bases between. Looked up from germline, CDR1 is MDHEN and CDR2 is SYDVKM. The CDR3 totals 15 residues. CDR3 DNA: TGTGCCAGCAGTTTTCTGCAGGCGATCAATCAGCCCCAGCATTTT. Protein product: CASSFLQAINQPQHF. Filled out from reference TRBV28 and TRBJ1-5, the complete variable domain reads DVKVTQSSRYLVKRTGEKVFLECVQDMDHENMFWYRQDPGLGLRLIYFSYDVKMKEKGDIPEGYSVSREKKERFSLILESASTNQTSMYLCASSFLQAINQPQHFGDGTRLSIL.

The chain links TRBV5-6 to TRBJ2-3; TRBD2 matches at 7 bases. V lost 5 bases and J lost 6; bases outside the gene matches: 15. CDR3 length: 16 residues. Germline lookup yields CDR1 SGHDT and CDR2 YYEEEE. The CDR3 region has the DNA TGTGCCAGCAGATCCCTTGGGCGGGAGATGGGGGATACGCAGTATTTT. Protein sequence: CASRSLGREMGDTQYF. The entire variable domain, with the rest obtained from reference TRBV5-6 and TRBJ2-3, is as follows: DAGVTQSPTHLIKTRGQQVTLRCSPKSGHDTVSWYQQALGQGPQFIFQYYEEEERQRGNFPDRFSGHQFPNYSSELNVNALLLGDSALYLCASRSLGREMGDTQYFGPGTRLTVL.

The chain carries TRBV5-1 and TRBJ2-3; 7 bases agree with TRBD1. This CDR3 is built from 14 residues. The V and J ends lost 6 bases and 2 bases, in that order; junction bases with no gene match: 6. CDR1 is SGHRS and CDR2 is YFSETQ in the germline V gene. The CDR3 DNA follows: TGCGCCAGCACCTCGGGACAGCCCACAGATACGCAGTATTTT. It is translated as CASTSGQPTDTQYF.

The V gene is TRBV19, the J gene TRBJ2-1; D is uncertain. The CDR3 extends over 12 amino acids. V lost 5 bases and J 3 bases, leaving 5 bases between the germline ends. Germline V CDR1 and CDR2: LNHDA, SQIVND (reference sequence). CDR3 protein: CASSFGYNEQFF. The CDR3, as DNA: TGTGCCAGTAGTTTCGGCTACAATGAGCAGTTCTTC. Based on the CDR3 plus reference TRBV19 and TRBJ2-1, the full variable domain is DGGITQSPKYLFRKEGQNVTLSCEQNLNHDAMYWYRQDPGQGLRLIYYSQIVNDFQKGDIAEGYSVSREKKESFPLTVTSAQKNPTAFYLCASSFGYNEQFFGPGTRLTVL.

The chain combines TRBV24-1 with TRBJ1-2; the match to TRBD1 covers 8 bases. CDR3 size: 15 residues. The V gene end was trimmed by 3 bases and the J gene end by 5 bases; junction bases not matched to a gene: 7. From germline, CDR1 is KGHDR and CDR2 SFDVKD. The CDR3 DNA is TGTGCCACCAGTGATGGCTGGACAGGGAGATATGGCTACACCTTC. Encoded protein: CATSDGWTGRYGYTF.

CDR3 nucleotide sequence: TGTGCCACCCGGGGGGGGCCAGGGGAGACCCAGTACTTC. This sequence encodes CATRGGPGETQYF. The chain joins TRBV24-1 to TRBJ2-5; 8 bases agree with TRBD2. Trimming at V came to 9 bases and at J to 5 bases, leaving 7 bases not matched to a gene. CDR1 and CDR2 (germline): KGHDR, SFDVKD. The CDR3 extends over 13 amino acids.

The DNA for the CDR3 is TGTGCCAGCAGAACAGGGGAGGAAAAGACCCAGTACTTC. As protein: CASRTGEEKTQYF. This chain uses TRBV12-3 or TRBV12-4 with TRBJ2-5; a weak D match, TRBD1 (7 bases). The CDR3 covers 13 residues. V was shortened by 6 bases and J by 6 bases, with 14 bases between the two germline ends.

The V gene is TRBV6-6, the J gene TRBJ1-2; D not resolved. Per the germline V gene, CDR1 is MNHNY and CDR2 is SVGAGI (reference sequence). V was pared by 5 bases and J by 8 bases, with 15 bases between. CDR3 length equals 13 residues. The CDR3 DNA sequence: TGTGCCAGCAGTCTTCACAATCAGGCGGGCTACACCTTC. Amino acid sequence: CASSLHNQAGYTF.

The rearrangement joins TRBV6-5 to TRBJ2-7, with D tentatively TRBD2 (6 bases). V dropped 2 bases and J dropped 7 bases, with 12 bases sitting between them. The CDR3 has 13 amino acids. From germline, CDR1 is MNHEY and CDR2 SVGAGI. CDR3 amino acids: CASSYSGAGEQYF. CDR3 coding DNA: TGTGCCAGCAGTTACAGTGGGGCGGGGGAGCAGTACTTC.

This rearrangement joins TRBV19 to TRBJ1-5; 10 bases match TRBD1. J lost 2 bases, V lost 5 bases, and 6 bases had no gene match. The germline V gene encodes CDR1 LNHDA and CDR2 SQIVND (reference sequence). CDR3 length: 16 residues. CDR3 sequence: CASSLPGTGGNQPQHF. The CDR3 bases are TGTGCCAGTAGTTTGCCCGGGACAGGGGGCAATCAGCCCCAGCATTTT.

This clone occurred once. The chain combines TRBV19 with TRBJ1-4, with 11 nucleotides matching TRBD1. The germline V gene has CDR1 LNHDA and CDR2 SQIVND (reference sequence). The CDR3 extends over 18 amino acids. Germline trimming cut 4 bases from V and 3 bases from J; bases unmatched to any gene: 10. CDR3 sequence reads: CASSTGGQGVTANEKLFF. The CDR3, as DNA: TGTGCCAGTAGTACAGGGGGACAGGGGGTGACGGCTAATGAAAAACTGTTTTTT.

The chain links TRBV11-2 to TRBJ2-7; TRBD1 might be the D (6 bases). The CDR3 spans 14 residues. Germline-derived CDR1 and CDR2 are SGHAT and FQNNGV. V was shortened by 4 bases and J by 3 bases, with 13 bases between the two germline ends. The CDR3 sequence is CASSSLTGHYEQYF. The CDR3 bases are TGTGCCAGCAGCTCATTGACAGGCCACTACGAGCAGTACTTC.